This TCR beta chain was recovered during a study of T cell clonotyping in hematopoietic cell transplantation. Assay: immunoSEQ multiplex PCR; the TCRdb copy retains only in-frame clones and omits some. The sample records around 4,800 clones, around a fifth being singletons. This CDR3 has 13 residues. Trimming cost V 7 bases and J 6 bases; bases outside gene matches: 3. CDR1 is MGHDK and CDR2 is SYGVNS in the germline V gene. This clone was counted between two and nine times. The chain uses TRBV25-1 and TRBJ2-2, with TRBD1 identical over 9 bases. The TCR comes from a male patient aged 18 to 29 who had an allogeneic stem cell transplant, so the T cells may come from the graft donor. Some clones in this sample may be carry-over from other donors' samples. Sequencing used PBMCs, obtained 180 days after allogeneic stem cell transplant. CDR3 nucleotides: TGTGCCAGCACGGGACAGGGCTCCGGGGAGCTGTTTTTT. Translated: CASTGQGSGELFF.